This entry describes one T cell receptor (beta chain). Its antigen specificity is not known. Base qualities are not at hand, and no much larger clone is one base apart. This specimen comes from a study of shared clonotypes between healthy human individuals (dated by TCRdb to about 2020). For the wider study: A couple of women and three men aged 18 to 49 years were included in the cohort. For each donor, CD4 naive and CD4 memory were each run on three plates, CD8 naive on two plates, and CD8 memory on one plate. The study deeply sequenced blood TCR repertoires of several healthy adults to estimate repertoire size and the extent of clonotype sharing between individuals. Different laboratories and diverse techniques were used to prepare libraries and sequence TCR repertoires, to increase sequencing depth and limit assay-specific biases. Between about 0.94 and 8.9 billion PBMCs per donor were obtained by leukapheresis.

The paper as a whole reports these results and caveats: Sampling was restricted to blood, and TCR repertoires in tissues likely differ from the TCR repertoires found in blood. Compared with non-shared clonotypes, clonotypes shared by all four sorted-subset donors had higher generation probabilities. Pairwise subsampling indicated that sequencing depth was expected to affect the degree of clonotype sharing among donors. Sharing across a few donors was observed for around 4.8% of naive CD4, under 4% of naive CD8, about 2.3% of memory CD4, and roughly 0.4% of memory CD8 clonotypes. Rarefaction of sorted-subset datasets indicated incomplete sequencing despite the large sequencing depth. Naive subsets generally had larger estimated clonotype richness than memory subsets. The small number of donors limited the genetic and exposure-history diversity represented.

Its CDR3 holds 14 amino acids, cysteine through phenylalanine. Only CDR3 DNA is held: 42 bases, read in frame from base 1. CDR1 and CDR2 are drawn from the germline V gene (reference sequence): MNHNY, SVGAGI. V loses 7 bases at its end and J loses 1 base; junction bases beyond the gene matches: 5. CD8 naive samples were CD45RO-negative cells positively selected for CCR7, giving a CD45RA+CCR7+ population that excluded TemRA cells. The donors were healthy, HIV-negative adults with no recently reported acute infections or vaccinations. Only Caucasian adults living in Nashville, Tennessee, USA were represented among the donors. After blood collection by leukapheresis, PBMCs were isolated using Ficoll-Histopaque density gradient centrifugation and then cryopreserved in the vapor phase of liquid nitrogen. Analytical flow cytometry was used to check the purity and quantity of each magnetically sorted T cell population. Genomic DNA was isolated from each sorted fraction and quantified by UV absorbance on a Nanodrop 2000c.

TCR CDR3 regions were amplified from genomic DNA by multiplex PCR using the deep immunoSEQ assay. For each cell subset, the extracted genomic DNA was distributed evenly across all wells of several immunoSEQ 96-well plates, and each plate served as one replicate. For sorted subsets, each replicate PCR was loaded with 150 to 250 ng genomic DNA, equivalent to about 30,000 T cell genomes. Purified libraries were quantified with a Qubit 3.0 fluorometer, sized on a Bioanalyzer 2100, and re-quantified with the KAPA Library Quantification kit. Each immunoSEQ 96-well plate was sequenced on its own single-read 150-cycle Illumina NextSeq 550 flow cell. As for how the authors treated the data: Because the immunoSEQ output held only junctional sequences and lacked quality scores, the filtering could not match the filtering applied to full-length reads. To assign V/J genes and CDR3, sequences were annotated against IMGT germline references using PyIR, a Python wrapper for IgBLAST v1.9. Reads with weak V/J assignments (E-value above 1e-6), missing CDR3, stop codons, out-of-frame junctions, or ambiguous translated residues were removed. V3J clonotypes were defined as sequences sharing an identical inferred V gene, J gene, and CDR3 amino acid sequence. Percentage overlap between repertoires was computed as shared unique clonotypes divided by the size of the smaller repertoire. Repertoire richness was assessed with RTK rarefaction, the Chao1 estimator, and Recon v2.1 estimates of unobserved clonotypes. For all TCRbeta clonotypes obtained by the gDNA method from a handful of donors, generation probabilities were computed with OLGA. TCRdb took over this immuneACCESS table, retaining in-frame rearrangements with V and J assigned. Such tables are incomplete; in checked studies, under half of the missing clones stem from an unresolved V gene, and the remainder is unexplained. From that table come the V and J calls and clone size; the DNA was used to work out D and trimming. This sample gives around 550,000 clones in total; about 95% of them show up just once. Jointly, the top ten make up over 0.09% of the sample.

This sequence originates from a young woman in good health. Sequenced sample: naive CD8+ T cells sorted from blood. The sample's cell subset or site label, decoded: CD45RA+CCR7+. The chain couples TRBV6-6 to TRBJ2-3; 7 of the junction bases match TRBD2. The CDR3 protein: CASTQAGRTDTQYF. The sequence in DNA is TGTGCCAGCACCCAAGCGGGACGCACAGATACGCAGTATTTT.